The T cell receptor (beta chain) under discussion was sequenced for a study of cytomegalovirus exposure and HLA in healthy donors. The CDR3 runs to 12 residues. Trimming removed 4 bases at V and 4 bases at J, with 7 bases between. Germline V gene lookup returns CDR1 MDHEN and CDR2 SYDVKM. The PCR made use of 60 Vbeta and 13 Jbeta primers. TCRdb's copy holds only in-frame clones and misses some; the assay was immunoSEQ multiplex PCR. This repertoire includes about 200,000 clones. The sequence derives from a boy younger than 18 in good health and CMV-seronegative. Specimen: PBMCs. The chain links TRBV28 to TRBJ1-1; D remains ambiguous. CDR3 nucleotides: TGTGCCAGCAGTTCCCCTCCCACTGAAGCTTTCTTT. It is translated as CASSSPPTEAFF.